There are a few counts of the clone carrying this T cell receptor (beta chain). This entry comes from a study of blood T cell repertoires in COVID-19. The wider study: Acute and convalescent COVID-19 specimens originated in the United States, Italy and Spain. PBMCs, B-cell-depleted T cells, or T cells were the source of the cDNA or gDNA that made up the material.

Trimming cost V 2 bases and J 9 bases; bases outside gene matches: 7. Germline CDR1 is MNHEY and CDR2 is SVGAGI. The CDR3 totals 14 residues. Original methodology: Cell counts per sample came from amplifying reference gene primers. Sequenced by immunoSEQ multiplex PCR; TCRdb stores in-frame clones only, minus some. D and trimming were read from the DNA, whereas the V and J calls and clone size are those reported in that table. The profile covers about 230,000 clones, with more than 65% appearing a single time and 2% to 2.5% taken by the ten largest. This chain uses TRBV6-5 with TRBJ2-4; 7 bases agree with TRBD2. The sample comprised peripheral blood. This clonotype was obtained from a man in his forties who had recovered from COVID-19. CDR3 sequence (DNA): TGTGCCAGCAGTTACGGTCGGGAGGCGTTCATTCAGTACTTC. Encoded protein: CASSYGREAFIQYF.